The 15 T cell receptor beta chains presented below share a single source sample, sequenced in a study of T cell repertoires in cytomegalovirus infection. These receptors' targets are unknown. MiXCR, applied by TCRdb to the reads, yields one record per CDR3 protein. This table holds some 920,000 distinct CDR3 sequences, approximately 31% found once. This specimen was cultured CD8+ T cells from PBMCs, taken from culture after CMV antigen stimulation. These receptors originate from a human donor in good health (CMV status not recorded). Some clones in this sample may be carry-over from other donors' samples.

This clonotype appeared many times. The rearrangement uses TRBV4-1 and TRBJ2-7; the D gene is possibly TRBD1 (6 bases). V lost 7 bases to trimming and J lost 0 bases, with 13 bases between them. This CDR3 is 14 amino acids long. Per the germline V gene, CDR1 is MGHRA and CDR2 is YSYEKL. CDR3 amino acids: CASTTGLLSYEQYF. The DNA for the CDR3 is TGCGCCAGCACCACAGGGCTCCTCTCCTACGAGCAGTACTTC.

This clonotype was observed a few times. The chain joins TRBV27 to TRBJ2-5; D is unresolved. The V gene's germline CDR1 is MNHEY and CDR2 SMNVEV (reference sequence). The CDR3 is made up of 14 amino acids. V gave up 3 bases and J gave up 9 bases, with 17 bases separating them. In DNA form, the CDR3 reads TGTGCCAGCAGTTTCAATGGACCACACGAGGCCCAGTACTTC. Its protein is CASSFNGPHEAQYF.

The J gene is TRBJ2-3, the V gene TRBV27; D gene unclear. Germline values: CDR1 MNHEY, CDR2 SMNVEV (reference sequence). This CDR3 has 12 residues. Trimming shortened V by 7 bases and J by 4 bases, and 9 bases separated the two germline ends. The CDR3 region has the DNA TGTGCCAGCAATTCCACCGCAGATACGCAGTATTTT. Translated, it gives CASNSTADTQYF.

This chain uses TRBV12-3 or TRBV12-4 with TRBJ2-3, with D tentatively TRBD1 or TRBD2 (7 bases each). The CDR3 spans 14 residues. Trimming took off 7 bases at V and 4 bases at J, with 15 bases between the two ends. CDR3 DNA sequence: TGTGCCAGCATTCGGGGAGGGGGCCCAGATACGCAGTATTTT. Translation gives CASIRGGGPDTQYF.

Worth noting for this clonotype: Germline is not matched at one junction end, which may reflect a read error. V usage is TRBV5-3 and J usage is TRBJ2-2; a weak D match, TRBD1 (6 bases). TRBV5-3 qualifies as an ORF whose function is uncertain. The CDR3 sequence is 15 residues long. CDR3 in DNA: TGTGCCAGCAGCTTGGAACAGGGAATAGGCGGGGAGCTGTTTTTT. Translating gives CASSLEQGIGGELFF.

This clonotype was observed a handful of times. The J gene is TRBJ1-1, the V gene TRBV19; D possibly corresponds to TRBD1 (6 bases). The germline gives CDR1 LNHDA, CDR2 SQIVND (reference sequence). The CDR3 is made up of 12 amino acids. Deletions cut 8 bases from V and 10 bases from J, with 17 bases between. CDR3 coding DNA: TGTGCCAGTGACGACGGGGGCTACGTAGCTTTCTTT. Amino acid sequence: CASDDGGYVAFF.

Only a few counts were recorded for this clonotype. The chain couples TRBV6-2 or TRBV6-3 to TRBJ2-3; D is undetermined. The V gene lost 1 base and the J gene lost 6 bases, with 5 bases spanning the gap. CDR3 length: 12 residues. Per the germline V gene, CDR1 is MNHEY and CDR2 is SVGEGT. The CDR3 protein is CASSYLWDTQYF. The CDR3 DNA sequence: TGTGCCAGCAGTTACTTGTGGGATACGCAGTATTTT.

J is TRBJ2-3 and V is TRBV25-1; TRBD1 might be the D (6 bases). The V end was cut by 1 base, the J end by 0 bases, with 11 bases between. Germline V lookup: CDR1 MGHDK, CDR2 SYGVNS. The CDR3 extends over 16 amino acids. The CDR3 loop reads CASSESPGVSTDTQYF. The CDR3 nucleotides are TGTGCCAGCAGTGAATCCCCAGGGGTGAGCACAGATACGCAGTATTTT.

The J gene is TRBJ2-3, the V gene TRBV20-1; 14 bases map to TRBD2. CDR3 size: 17 residues. Germline V gene lookup returns CDR1 DFQATT and CDR2 SNEGSKA (reference sequence). V was clipped by 1 base and J by 0 bases; unmatched bases: 3. The CDR3 reads CSARGLAGGRSTDTQYF. The DNA for the CDR3 is TGCAGTGCTAGAGGACTAGCGGGGGGGCGGAGCACAGATACGCAGTATTTT.

This clonotype turned up a few times. This chain joins TRBV11-2 and TRBJ2-5, with D unclear. V was pared by 1 base and J by 4 bases, with 10 bases between. Looked up from germline, CDR1 is SGHAT and CDR2 is FQNNGV. CDR3 length equals 14 residues. The CDR3 sequence is CASSLAPLGETQYF. The CDR3 DNA reads as TGTGCCAGCAGCTTAGCCCCCCTCGGAGAGACCCAGTACTTC.

This clonotype was seen only a few times. The chain joins TRBV6-6 to TRBJ1-3; unclear D gene. The CDR3 totals 13 residues. Trimming took 7 bases from V and 0 from J, leaving 7 bases between them. The germline V gene encodes CDR1 MNHNY and CDR2 SVGAGI (reference sequence). The CDR3: CASTVNSGNTIYF. DNA for the CDR3: TGTGCCAGCACAGTCAACTCTGGAAACACCATATATTTT.

This clonotype has only a few counts. The V and J genes are TRBV25-1 and TRBJ2-7; D is perhaps TRBD1 (6 bases). V was shortened by 6 bases and J by 7 bases, with 13 bases between the two germline ends. The CDR3 length is 12 residues. The germline V gene has CDR1 MGHDK and CDR2 SYGVNS. In DNA form, the CDR3 reads TGTGCCAGCAGCAACAGGGTCGGGGAGCAGTACGTC. It translates to CASSNRVGEQYV.

This clonotype was counted ten times or more. The chain employs TRBV5-4 and TRBJ2-3; D is uncertain. Trimming pared 4 bases from V and 2 bases from J, leaving 11 bases between. Germline V gene lookup returns CDR1 SGHNT and CDR2 YYREEE (reference sequence). The CDR3 loop spans 14 amino acids. Here the CDR3 DNA reads TGTGCCAGCAGCGGCCAGTCACTCACAGATACGCAGTATTTT. The encoded protein is CASSGQSLTDTQYF.

This clonotype was seen at least ten times. The CDR3: CASSFEPGLAGSYEQYF. The DNA of the CDR3 is TGTGCCAGCAGCTTCGAACCGGGACTAGCGGGCTCCTACGAGCAGTACTTC. The V and J genes are TRBV7-6 and TRBJ2-7, with TRBD2 matching 12 bases. Germline V gives CDR1 SGHVS, CDR2 FNYEAQ. Unmatched junction bases numbered 6, after V lost 3 bases and J lost 0 bases. The CDR3 is 17 residues long.

J is TRBJ2-3 and V is TRBV24-1; D uncertain. The CDR3 contains 16 residues. Germline CDR1 reads KGHDR; CDR2 reads SFDVKD. The V and J ends lost 0 bases and 0 bases respectively, with 9 bases between them. CDR3 in amino acids: CATSDLAASSTDTQYF. The CDR3, as DNA: TGTGCCACCAGTGATTTGGCGGCATCCAGCACAGATACGCAGTATTTT.